A single sample gave rise to the 30 T cell receptor beta chains below, sequenced in a study of response to subunit inactivated influenza vaccine. MiXCR was run by TCRdb on the RT-PCR reads, yielding one entry per CDR3 protein. The repertoire has about 520,000 distinct CDR3 sequences, approximately 7.3% of them found once; the top ten carry around 13%. The material sequenced was PBMCs from blood, taken around 25 months after vaccination. The source of these receptors is a man between 45 and 75 years old who received an inactivated influenza vaccine.

This clonotype appeared a few times. The gene calls are TRBV20-1 and TRBJ1-1; D not resolved. This CDR3 has 13 amino acids. V lost 6 bases and J 0 bases, leaving 11 bases between the germline ends. Germline loops: CDR1 DFQATT, CDR2 SNEGSKA (reference sequence). The CDR3 sequence: CSATDGLNTEAFF. The CDR3 nucleotides read TGCAGTGCGACGGACGGACTGAACACTGAAGCTTTCTTT.

In this sample, this clonotype turned up a few times. The gene calls are TRBV25-1 and TRBJ1-6; 7 positions agree with TRBD1. Losses at the gene ends were 7 bases for V and 6 bases for J; bases not matched to a gene: 6. Per germline, CDR1 MGHDK and CDR2 SYGVNS. This CDR3 is built from 14 residues. The CDR3 DNA reads TGTGCCAGCAAAGACGACAGGGTTAATTCACCCCTCCACTTT. As protein: CASKDDRVNSPLHF.

The sample holds many counts of this clonotype. The DNA for the CDR3 is TGTGCCAGCAGTTACGGTTCCCTCCGGGGGGATACGCAGTATTTT. It is translated as CASSYGSLRGDTQYF. V is TRBV6-2 or TRBV6-3 and J is TRBJ2-3; possibly TRBD2 for D (6 bases). V lost 2 bases and J lost 6, with 15 bases in between. Germline V gene lookup returns CDR1 MNHEY and CDR2 SVGEGT. The CDR3 length is 15 residues.

This clonotype was recorded many times. V gene TRBV5-1 combines with J gene TRBJ2-3; tentative D call: TRBD2 (6 bases). CDR1 is SGHRS, CDR2 YFSETQ, per germline. The germline V and J ends were trimmed by 4 bases and 3 bases, with 18 bases remaining between them. The CDR3 is 16 residues long. In DNA form, the CDR3 reads TGCGCCAGCAGCCGCACGGTAGGAGGGAGGACAGATACGCAGTATTTT. Translation gives CASSRTVGGRTDTQYF.

The rearrangement links TRBV11-3 to TRBJ2-2; no clear D gene. CDR3 length: 15 amino acids. Trimming left V 3 bases short and J 6 bases short, with 14 bases between. Germline CDR1 and CDR2: SGHNT and YENEEA. The CDR3 here is CASSFSGYRAGELFF. CDR3 nucleotide sequence: TGTGCCAGCAGCTTTAGTGGGTATCGGGCCGGGGAGCTGTTTTTT. The complete variable domain, with remaining parts taken from reference TRBV11-3 and TRBJ2-2, reads EAGVVQSPRYKIIEKKQPVAFWCNPISGHNTLYWYLQNLGQGPELLIRYENEEAVDDSQLPKDRFSAERLKGVDSTLKIQPAELGDSAVYLCASSFSGYRAGELFFGEGSRLTVL.

This sequence joins TRBV10-3 and TRBJ2-1, with 14 positions matching TRBD2. Germline V lookup: CDR1 ENHRY, CDR2 SYGVKD. This CDR3 has 17 residues. The J segment lost 6 bases and the V segment lost 6 bases, leaving 10 bases of the junction unmatched. The CDR3 nucleotides are TGTGCCATCAGCGAGGGACTAGCGGGAGTGGAGGGCAATGAGCAGTTCTTC. It codes for CAISEGLAGVEGNEQFF.

This clonotype was counted ten times or more. V usage is TRBV5-1 and J usage is TRBJ2-5; maybe TRBD1 (5 bases). The CDR3 extends over 14 amino acids. Trimming cost V 0 bases and J 4 bases, with 10 bases left between them. The germline V gene has CDR1 SGHRS and CDR2 YFSETQ. DNA of the CDR3: TGCGCCAGCAGCTTGGGACAGAGGATAGAGACCCAGTACTTC. Encoded protein: CASSLGQRIETQYF. The entire variable domain, with the rest obtained from reference TRBV5-1 and TRBJ2-5, is as follows: KAGVTQTPRYLIKTRGQQVTLSCSPISGHRSVSWYQQTPGQGLQFLFEYFSETQRNKGNFPGRFSGRQFSNSRSEMNVSTLELGDSALYLCASSLGQRIETQYFGPGTRLLVL.

This clonotype appeared many times. The chain combines TRBV4-1 with TRBJ1-3; D unclear. Germline CDR1 reads MGHRA; CDR2 reads YSYEKL. CDR3 length equals 13 residues. Trimming pared 0 bases from V and 3 bases from J, leaving 3 bases between. The CDR3 coding sequence is TGCGCCAGCAGCCAAGAAGGTGGAAACACCATATATTTT. It yields the protein CASSQEGGNTIYF.

This clonotype has just a few counts. The chain has TRBV6-2 or TRBV6-3 and TRBJ1-1; the match to TRBD1 covers 9 bases. The CDR3 length is 16 residues. V was pared by 2 bases and J by 5 bases, with 9 bases of the junction left unmatched. Germline CDR1 MNHEY, CDR2 SVGEGT. CDR3 in amino acids: CASSYRQGERWTEAFF. The CDR3 DNA sequence: TGTGCCAGCAGTTACAGACAGGGGGAAAGGTGGACTGAAGCTTTCTTT.

This chain uses TRBV4-1 with TRBJ2-3; 11 bases align to TRBD1. Trimming cost V 0 bases and J 4 bases; bases outside gene matches: 6. This CDR3 contains 17 residues. The germline V gene has CDR1 MGHRA and CDR2 YSYEKL. The CDR3 spells CASSQEGQGAFPDTQYF. CDR3 coding DNA: TGCGCCAGCAGCCAAGAAGGACAGGGGGCTTTCCCAGATACGCAGTATTTT.

This clonotype was observed many times. The V gene is TRBV20-1, the J gene TRBJ1-5; D gene unclear. The CDR3 covers 14 residues. CDR1 DFQATT and CDR2 SNEGSKA come from the germline V gene (reference sequence). Between the trimmed V and J ends, which lost 5 bases and 4 bases, there was a span of 15 bases. CDR3 sequence reads: CSALGPYGNQPQHF. The CDR3 DNA sequence: TGCAGTGCTCTAGGCCCGTATGGGAATCAGCCCCAGCATTTT.

The chain joins TRBV19 to TRBJ2-7; 8 bases agree with TRBD1. CDR1 and CDR2 from the germline V gene are LNHDA and SQIVND (reference sequence). This CDR3 region has 14 residues. With 1 base clipped from V and 2 bases from J, the junction kept 1 base outside the gene matches. The CDR3 nucleotides read TGTGCCAGTAGTATAGGGACAGGGCCCTACGAGCAGTACTTC. Translating it yields CASSIGTGPYEQYF.

This clonotype came up a few times. J is TRBJ1-5 and V is TRBV27; 7 bases align to TRBD1. Looked up from germline, CDR1 is MNHEY and CDR2 is SMNVEV (reference sequence). Trimming at V came to 2 bases and at J to 2 bases, leaving 15 bases not matched to a gene. This CDR3 spans 19 amino acids. The CDR3 bases are TGTGCCAGCAGTTTAAAGTCCTTTGACAGGGTAAACGGCAATCAGCCCCAGCATTTT. Protein: CASSLKSFDRVNGNQPQHF.

In this sample, this clonotype turned up a few times. The rearrangement links TRBV5-8 to TRBJ1-5; D not resolved. CDR1 SGHTS and CDR2 YDEGEE come from the germline V gene. The CDR3 has 15 residues. The V gene lost 4 bases and the J gene lost 3 bases, with 14 bases spanning the gap. CDR3 nucleotide sequence: TGTGCCAGCAGCGTAGTGACGGTCTTCAATCAGCCCCAGCATTTT. It yields the protein CASSVVTVFNQPQHF.

This sequence joins TRBV20-1 and TRBJ2-1, with D tentatively TRBD1 or TRBD2 (5 bases each). Trimming took 6 bases from V and 4 from J, leaving 16 bases between them. Germline assignment: CDR1 DFQATT and CDR2 SNEGSKA (reference sequence). The CDR3 has 14 amino acids. The CDR3 DNA reads as TGCAGTGCCAAAGACTATGGGGGATACAATGAGCAGTTCTTC. Translation gives CSAKDYGGYNEQFF.

This clonotype was recorded many times. The chain carries TRBV7-8 and TRBJ1-5; D remains unclear. V gave up 5 bases and J gave up 3 bases, with 11 bases separating them. CDR3 length equals 14 residues. The germline gives CDR1 SGHVS, CDR2 FQNEAQ. As DNA, the CDR3 is TGTGCCAGCAGCCCAATGGTCGTCAATCAGCCCCAGCATTTT. Amino acid sequence: CASSPMVVNQPQHF.

The J gene is TRBJ2-2, the V gene TRBV24-1, with TRBD1 as a possible D gene (6 bases). The V end was cut by 4 bases, the J end by 7 bases, with 12 bases between. Looked up from germline, CDR1 is KGHDR and CDR2 is SFDVKD. The CDR3 covers 14 residues. In DNA form, the CDR3 reads TGTGCCACCAGTGACACACAGGGTTTCGGGGAGCTGTTTTTT. It specifies CATSDTQGFGELFF.

This clonotype was seen a handful of times. The V gene is TRBV12-3 or TRBV12-4, the J gene TRBJ2-5, with D possibly being TRBD1 (8 bases). Deletions cut 5 bases from V and 5 bases from J, with 18 bases between. The CDR3 spans 15 residues. CDR3 sequence reads: CASSPIGQGGETQYF. The CDR3 DNA reads as TGTGCCAGCAGTCCTATCGGACAGGGAGGGGAGACCCAGTACTTC.

This clonotype was found a few times. The rearrangement uses TRBV7-2 and TRBJ1-2; 7 positions agree with TRBD1. Looked up from germline, CDR1 is SGHTA and CDR2 is FQGNSA. CDR3 length: 15 amino acids. J gave up 4 bases and V 0 bases, and 5 bases lay outside the gene matches. CDR3 protein: CASSLAPGQRYGYTF. CDR3 nucleotides: TGTGCCAGCAGCTTAGCGCCGGGACAGCGCTATGGCTACACCTTC.

This clonotype occurred a few times. The V gene is TRBV28, the J gene TRBJ1-2, with D maybe TRBD1 (6 bases). The CDR3 runs 17 residues. The germline CDR1 and CDR2 sequences are MDHEN and SYDVKM. The germline V and J ends were trimmed by 2 bases and 0 bases, with 16 bases remaining between them. This CDR3 reads CASSLLPWDKSNYGYTF. For the CDR3, the DNA is TGTGCCAGCAGTTTACTACCGTGGGACAAGTCTAACTATGGCTACACCTTC.

This chain joins TRBV20-1 and TRBJ2-1; no definite D call. V lost 6 bases and J lost 8, with 14 bases in between. CDR3 length: 12 amino acids. Looked up from germline, CDR1 is DFQATT and CDR2 is SNEGSKA (reference sequence). CDR3 protein: CSAPFLRDEQFF. The CDR3, as DNA: TGCAGTGCCCCCTTCCTTCGGGATGAGCAGTTCTTC.

This clonotype has a handful of counts. The chain uses TRBV5-6 and TRBJ1-5, with TRBD1 as a possible D gene (5 bases). The V and J ends lost 2 bases and 7 bases respectively, with 13 bases between them. The V gene's germline CDR1 is SGHDT and CDR2 YYEEEE. The length of the CDR3 is 14 residues. CDR3 in DNA: TGTGCCAGCAGCTTAACAGGTGTTTTACAGCCCCAGCATTTT. Its translation is CASSLTGVLQPQHF. Based on the CDR3 plus reference TRBV5-6 and TRBJ1-5, the full variable domain is DAGVTQSPTHLIKTRGQQVTLRCSPKSGHDTVSWYQQALGQGPQFIFQYYEEEERQRGNFPDRFSGHQFPNYSSELNVNALLLGDSALYLCASSLTGVLQPQHFGDGTRLSIL.

This clonotype was detected only a few times. The chain combines TRBV12-3 or TRBV12-4 with TRBJ1-2, with D perhaps TRBD1 (5 bases). The V gene lost 6 bases and the J gene lost 0 bases, with 17 bases spanning the gap. The CDR3 contains 16 residues. The CDR3 bases are TGTGCCAGCAGCAAAAGGGACGTACTCCCTAACTATGGCTACACCTTC. Protein: CASSKRDVLPNYGYTF.

In its sample, this clonotype was seen many times. The chain has TRBV12-3 or TRBV12-4 and TRBJ1-1; a weak D match, TRBD1 (6 bases). V was pared by 8 bases and J by 1 base, with 17 bases between. This CDR3 is built from 15 residues. Here the CDR3 reads CASYRGARSNTEAFF. In DNA, the CDR3 is TGTGCCAGCTATCGGGGGGCGCGATCGAACACTGAAGCTTTCTTT.

This clonotype was counted ten times or more. The chain employs TRBV15 and TRBJ1-2; the D gene is possibly TRBD1 (6 bases). The V gene's germline CDR1 is LNHNV and CDR2 YYDKDF (reference sequence). V lost 6 bases and J lost 0, with 11 bases in between. This CDR3 spans 14 amino acids. The CDR3 DNA follows: TGTGCCACCAGAACTGGGACAACTAACTATGGCTACACCTTC. Translation: CATRTGTTNYGYTF.

V gene TRBV4-2 combines with J gene TRBJ1-4; 9 bases line up with TRBD1. The CDR3 has 16 amino acids. The trim removed 3 bases at V and 4 bases at J, leaving 6 bases unmatched. Germline loops: CDR1 LGHNA, CDR2 YNFKEQ. Here the CDR3 DNA reads TGTGCCAGCAGCCAGGACAGGGGATTGATTAATGAAAAACTGTTTTTT. Amino acids: CASSQDRGLINEKLFF.

This clonotype was detected only a few times. The V gene is TRBV4-2, the J gene TRBJ2-7; 10 positions match TRBD2. The junction had 13 bases not matched to a gene; V was cut back by 1 base and J by 4 bases. The CDR3 sequence is 18 residues long. Germline CDR1 is LGHNA and CDR2 is YNFKEQ. CDR3 nucleotide sequence: TGTGCCAGCAGCCAAGCGCTCGGCGGAGCTAGCGGGGGATACGAGCAGTACTTC. As protein: CASSQALGGASGGYEQYF.

As regards this clonotype: A junction boundary mismatches the germline segment, possibly from a read error. The genes are TRBV12-3 or TRBV12-4 and TRBJ2-1; tentatively, D is TRBD2 (5 bases). The CDR3 spans 13 residues. CDR3 in amino acids: CASSLQGPGEGVF. The CDR3 DNA reads as TGTGCCAGCAGTCTACAAGGGCCTGGCGAGGGTGTCTTC.

V usage is TRBV10-3 and J usage is TRBJ2-7, with 7 bases that match TRBD1. Germline CDR1 is ENHRY and CDR2 is SYGVKD. J gave up 3 bases and V 6 bases, and 8 bases lay outside the gene matches. This CDR3 is 14 amino acids long. CDR3 sequence reads: CAISAPGQNYEQYF. The DNA for the CDR3 is TGTGCCATCAGCGCCCCGGGACAGAACTACGAGCAGTACTTC.

This clonotype was counted only a few times. The chain employs TRBV4-3 and TRBJ2-1; the match to TRBD2 covers 8 bases. Germline V CDR1 and CDR2: LGHNA, YSLEER. CDR3 length equals 12 residues. V shed 0 bases, J shed 15 bases, and the junction held 4 bases outside the gene matches. The CDR3 nucleotides read TGCGCCAGCAGCCAAGATTGGACTAGCCCGTTCTTC. Translated: CASSQDWTSPFF.